This T cell receptor beta chain originates from a study of cytomegalovirus exposure and HLA in healthy donors. Overall study context: There were roughly 110 million unique TCR beta sequences, drawn from about 190 million T cells, in an earlier analysis. Study observations and caveats: Researchers catalogued approximately 170 TCR beta chains as cytomegalovirus-associated.

The PCR contained 60 Vbeta and 13 Jbeta primers. Sequenced by immunoSEQ multiplex PCR; TCRdb stores in-frame clones only, minus some. The sample gives 130,000 or so clones, about four fifths of which show up once; about 1.5% is in the top ten. CDR1 is SGHDN, CDR2 FVKESK, per germline. V lost 4 bases and J lost 2, with 11 bases in between. The CDR3 extends over 14 amino acids. This clone was observed a few times. Its target is unknown. This clonotype originated in a woman younger than 30 in good health and CMV-seronegative. This sequence joins TRBV14 and TRBJ1-1; D unclear. The material sequenced was PBMCs. For the CDR3, the DNA is TGTGCCAGCAGCCGTATTCGGGGAAACACTGAAGCTTTCTTT. Amino acids: CASSRIRGNTEAFF. The full variable domain, with the rest looked up from reference TRBV14 and TRBJ1-1, is EAGVTQFPSHSVIEKGQTVTLRCDPISGHDNLYWYRRVMGKEIKFLLHFVKESKQDESGMPNNRFLAERTGGTYSTLKVQPAELEDSGVYFCASSRIRGNTEAFFGQGTRLTVV.